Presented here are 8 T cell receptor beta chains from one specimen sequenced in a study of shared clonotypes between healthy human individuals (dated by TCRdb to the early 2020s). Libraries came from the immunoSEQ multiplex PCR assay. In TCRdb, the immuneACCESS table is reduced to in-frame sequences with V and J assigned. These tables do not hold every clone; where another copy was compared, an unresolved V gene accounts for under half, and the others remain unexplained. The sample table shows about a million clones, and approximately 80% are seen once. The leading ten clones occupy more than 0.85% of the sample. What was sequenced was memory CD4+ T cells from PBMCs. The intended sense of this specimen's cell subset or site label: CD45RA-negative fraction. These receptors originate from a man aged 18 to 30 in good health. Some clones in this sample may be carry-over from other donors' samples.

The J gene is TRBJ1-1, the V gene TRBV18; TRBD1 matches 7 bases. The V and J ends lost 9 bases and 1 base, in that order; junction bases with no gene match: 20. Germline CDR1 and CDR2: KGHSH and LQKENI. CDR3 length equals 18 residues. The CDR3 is CASGETGMIGRRNTEAFF. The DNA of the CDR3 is TGTGCCAGTGGGGAGACAGGGATGATCGGACGCCGGAACACTGAAGCTTTCTTT.

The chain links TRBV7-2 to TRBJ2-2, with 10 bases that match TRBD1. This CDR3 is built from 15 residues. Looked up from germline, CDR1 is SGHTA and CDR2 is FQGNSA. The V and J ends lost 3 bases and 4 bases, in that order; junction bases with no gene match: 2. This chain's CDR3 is CASSFRTGGTGELFF. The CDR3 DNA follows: TGTGCCAGCAGCTTCAGGACAGGGGGCACCGGGGAGCTGTTTTTT.

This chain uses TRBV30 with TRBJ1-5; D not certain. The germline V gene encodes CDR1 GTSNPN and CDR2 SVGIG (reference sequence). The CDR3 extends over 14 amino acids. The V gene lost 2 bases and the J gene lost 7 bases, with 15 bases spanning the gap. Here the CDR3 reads CAWSTAGSQQPQHF. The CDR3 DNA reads TGTGCCTGGAGTACCGCGGGGTCCCAACAGCCCCAGCATTTT.

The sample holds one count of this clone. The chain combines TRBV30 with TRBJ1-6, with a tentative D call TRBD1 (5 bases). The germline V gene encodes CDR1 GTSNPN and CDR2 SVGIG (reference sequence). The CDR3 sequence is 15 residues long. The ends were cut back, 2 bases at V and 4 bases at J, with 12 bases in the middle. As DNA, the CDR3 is TGTGCCTGGAGTACCGGGACGGTGTATAATTCACCCCTCCACTTT. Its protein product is CAWSTGTVYNSPLHF. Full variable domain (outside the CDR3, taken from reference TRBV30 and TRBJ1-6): SQTIHQWPATLVQPVGSPLSLECTVEGTSNPNLYWYRQAAGRGLQLLFYSVGIGQISSEVPQNLSASRPQDRQFILSSKKLLLSDSGFYLCAWSTGTVYNSPLHFGNGTRLTVT.

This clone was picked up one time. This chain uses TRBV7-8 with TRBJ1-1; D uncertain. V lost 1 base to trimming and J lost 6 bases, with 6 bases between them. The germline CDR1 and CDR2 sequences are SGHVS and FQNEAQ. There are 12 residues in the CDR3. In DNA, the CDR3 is TGTGCCAGCAGCTTAGTCCACTCTGAAGCTTTCTTT. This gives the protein CASSLVHSEAFF.

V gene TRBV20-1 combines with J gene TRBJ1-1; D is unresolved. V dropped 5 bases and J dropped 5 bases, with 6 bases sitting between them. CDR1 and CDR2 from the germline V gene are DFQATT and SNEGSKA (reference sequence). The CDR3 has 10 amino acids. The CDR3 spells CSAVKTEAFF. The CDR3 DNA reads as TGCAGTGCTGTAAAAACTGAAGCTTTCTTT.

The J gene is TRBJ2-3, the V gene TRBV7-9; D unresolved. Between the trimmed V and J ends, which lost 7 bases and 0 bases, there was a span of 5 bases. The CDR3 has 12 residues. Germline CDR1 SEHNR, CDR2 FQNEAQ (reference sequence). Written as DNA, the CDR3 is TGTGCCAGCATGGGGAGCACAGATACGCAGTATTTT. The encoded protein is CASMGSTDTQYF.

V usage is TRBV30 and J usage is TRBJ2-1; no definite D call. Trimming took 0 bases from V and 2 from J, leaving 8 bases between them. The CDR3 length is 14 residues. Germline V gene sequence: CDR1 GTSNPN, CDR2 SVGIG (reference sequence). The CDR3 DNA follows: TGTGCCTGGAGTGTAAAAGGTGCCTACAATGAGCAGTTCTTC. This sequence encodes CAWSVKGAYNEQFF.